This TCR beta chain originates from a study of lymphopenia after photon versus proton radiotherapy. Using immunoSEQ multiplex PCR, the repertoire was profiled, and TCRdb retains in-frame clones only, with some absent. The repertoire holds 40,000 to 55,000 clones, with about 92% as singletons. The CDR3 totals 17 residues. The germline V gene has CDR1 MNHNS and CDR2 SASEGT. V lost 1 base to trimming and J lost 10 bases; unmatched junction nucleotides: 14. Sequencing was performed on peripheral blood, taken from a patient treated with photon-based radiotherapy. The TCR originated in a woman aged 40 to 50 with cholangiocarcinoma. The V and J genes are TRBV6-1 and TRBJ2-1; TRBD1 agrees at 9 bases. The CDR3 nucleotides are TGTGCCAGCAGTGAAGTGAGGGGCGGGTACAGGGGGCAAGAGCAGTTCTTC. Translating gives CASSEVRGGYRGQEQFF.